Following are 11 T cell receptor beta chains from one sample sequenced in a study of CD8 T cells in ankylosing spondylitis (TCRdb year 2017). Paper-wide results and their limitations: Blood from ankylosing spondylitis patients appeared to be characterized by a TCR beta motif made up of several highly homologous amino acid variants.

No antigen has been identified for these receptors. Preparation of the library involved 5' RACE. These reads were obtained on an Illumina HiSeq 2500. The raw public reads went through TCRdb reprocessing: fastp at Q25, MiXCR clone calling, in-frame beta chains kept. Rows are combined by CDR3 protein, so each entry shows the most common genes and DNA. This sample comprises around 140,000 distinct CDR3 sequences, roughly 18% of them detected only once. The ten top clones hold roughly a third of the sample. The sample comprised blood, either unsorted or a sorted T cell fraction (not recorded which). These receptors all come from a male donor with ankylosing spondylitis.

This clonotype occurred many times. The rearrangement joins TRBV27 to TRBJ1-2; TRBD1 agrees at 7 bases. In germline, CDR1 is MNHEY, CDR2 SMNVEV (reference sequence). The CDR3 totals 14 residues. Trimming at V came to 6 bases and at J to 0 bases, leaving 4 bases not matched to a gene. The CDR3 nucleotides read TGTGCCAGCAGGGGACAGCTAGCTAACTATGGCTACACCTTC. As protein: CASRGQLANYGYTF.

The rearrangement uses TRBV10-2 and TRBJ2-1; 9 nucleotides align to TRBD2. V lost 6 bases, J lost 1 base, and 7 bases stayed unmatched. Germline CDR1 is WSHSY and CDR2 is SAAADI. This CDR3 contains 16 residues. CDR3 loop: CASSDLAGESYNEQFF. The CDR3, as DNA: TGCGCCAGCAGCGACTTAGCGGGAGAGTCCTACAATGAGCAGTTCTTC.

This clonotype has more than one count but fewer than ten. CDR3 in amino acids: CASSGGASGRANEQFF. In DNA, the CDR3 is TGTGCCAGCAGCGGGGGCGCTAGCGGGAGGGCAAATGAGCAGTTCTTC. This sequence joins TRBV9 and TRBJ2-1, with 12 bases fitting TRBD2. The V segment lost 3 bases and the J segment 7 bases; nucleotides outside the gene matches: 8. The CDR3 sequence is 16 residues long. Germline V gene data show CDR1 as SGDLS and CDR2 as YYNGEE.

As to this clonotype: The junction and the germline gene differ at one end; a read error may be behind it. CDR3 sequence: CASSFPVGREIRGPNF. The DNA of the CDR3 is TGTGCCAGCAGCTTCCCGGTGGGGCGGGAGATTCGGGGGCCCAACTTC. V and J are TRBV11-2 and TRBJ2-4; tentative D call: TRBD2 (7 bases). The CDR3 runs 16 residues. Germline CDR1 SGHAT, CDR2 FQNNGV. Supplemented by reference TRBV11-2 and TRBJ2-4, the full variable domain reads EAGVAQSPRYKIIEKRQSVAFWCNPISGHATLYWYQQILGQGPKLLIQFQNNGVVDDSQLPKDRFSAERLKGVDSTLKIQPAKLEDSAVYLCASSFPVGREIRGPNFGAGTRLSVL.

The CDR3 loop is CASNPGQGEYEQYF. The CDR3 region has the DNA TGTGCCAGTAACCCGGGACAGGGGGAATACGAGCAGTACTTC. V gene TRBV19 combines with J gene TRBJ2-7; the match to TRBD1 covers 11 bases. Germline V CDR1 and CDR2: LNHDA, SQIVND (reference sequence). With V trimmed by 7 bases and J by 4 bases, 6 bases remained unmatched. CDR3 length: 14 amino acids.

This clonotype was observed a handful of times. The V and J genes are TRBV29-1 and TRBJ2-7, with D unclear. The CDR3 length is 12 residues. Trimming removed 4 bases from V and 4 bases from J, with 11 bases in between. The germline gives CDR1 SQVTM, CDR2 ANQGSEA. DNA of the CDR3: TGCAGCGTTGGGTCAGCCCCGTACGAGCAGTACTTC. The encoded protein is CSVGSAPYEQYF.

The CDR3, as DNA: TGTGCCAGCAGTTCCTCCGGGACAGGGGCCAGCTCCTACGAGCAGTACTTC. It encodes CASSSSGTGASSYEQYF. The chain combines TRBV28 with TRBJ2-7, with 10 bases that match TRBD1. The J segment lost 0 bases and the V segment lost 4 bases, leaving 9 bases of the junction unmatched. The CDR3 extends over 17 amino acids. CDR1 and CDR2 from the germline V gene are MDHEN and SYDVKM.

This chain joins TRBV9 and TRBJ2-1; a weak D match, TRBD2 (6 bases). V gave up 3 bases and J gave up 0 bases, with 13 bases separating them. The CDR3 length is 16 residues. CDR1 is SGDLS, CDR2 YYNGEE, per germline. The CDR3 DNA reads TGTGCCAGCAGCGCTGTAGCGGAAAGCTCCTACAATGAGCAGTTCTTC. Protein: CASSAVAESSYNEQFF.

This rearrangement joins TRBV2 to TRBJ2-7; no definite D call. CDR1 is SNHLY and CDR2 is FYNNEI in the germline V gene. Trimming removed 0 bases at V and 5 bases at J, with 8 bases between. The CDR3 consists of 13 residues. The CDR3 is CASSEAPWNEQYF. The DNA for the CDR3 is TGTGCCAGCAGTGAAGCGCCGTGGAACGAGCAGTACTTC.

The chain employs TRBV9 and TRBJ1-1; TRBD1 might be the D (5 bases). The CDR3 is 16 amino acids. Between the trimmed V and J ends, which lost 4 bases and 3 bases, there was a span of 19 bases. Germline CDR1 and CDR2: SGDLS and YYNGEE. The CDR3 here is CASSNKDSDRDTEAFF. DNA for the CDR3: TGTGCCAGCAGCAACAAAGACAGCGATAGGGACACTGAAGCTTTCTTT.

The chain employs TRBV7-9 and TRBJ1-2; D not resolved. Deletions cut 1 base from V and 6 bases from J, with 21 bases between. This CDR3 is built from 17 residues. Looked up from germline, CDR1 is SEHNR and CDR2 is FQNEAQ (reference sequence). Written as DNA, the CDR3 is TGTGCCAGCAGCTTAGGGTATGGGGTGAGGGATAGAGATGGCTACACCTTC. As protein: CASSLGYGVRDRDGYTF.